The 21 T cell receptor beta chains in this list originate from one sample, sequenced in a study of T cell repertoires and HLA-DP antigens. After roughly two weeks' expansion, CD4+ cells were restimulated roughly 24 h with HeLa expressing allogeneic DPB1. Stimulation used HeLa cells expressing transduced HLA-DPA1/DPB1, HLA-DM, invariant chain and CD80. Only in-frame clones appear in the TCRdb table, and some are missing; sequencing was by immunoSEQ multiplex PCR. The table shows around 2,000 clones, with 74% occurring only once. The sequenced sample consisted of CD137- CD4+ T cells from cultured PBMCs. All receptors come from a man aged 45 to 65 in good health and CMV-seronegative.

The chain links TRBV5-4 to TRBJ1-1, with D unclear. The CDR3 covers 13 residues. The V gene lost 1 base and the J gene lost 7 bases, with 11 bases spanning the gap. Germline assignment: CDR1 SGHNT and CDR2 YYREEE (reference sequence). The CDR3 is CASSLPSTLEAFF. The CDR3 DNA reads TGTGCCAGCAGCTTGCCCAGTACGCTTGAAGCTTTCTTT.

In this sample, this clone turned up once. The chain couples TRBV7-2 to TRBJ2-1, with D perhaps given as TRBD1 or TRBD2 (5 bases each). CDR1 and CDR2 from the germline V gene are SGHTA and FQGNSA. The CDR3 spans 15 residues. V was clipped by 5 bases and J by 5 bases, with 16 bases between them. This CDR3 is CASSPTGTLNNEQFF. The CDR3 DNA is TGTGCCAGCAGCCCCACCGGGACGTTGAACAATGAGCAGTTCTTC.

This chain uses TRBV30 with TRBJ2-1; tentative D call: TRBD2 (5 bases). V was clipped by 3 bases and J by 10 bases, with 19 bases between them. The germline V gene has CDR1 GTSNPN and CDR2 SVGIG (reference sequence). The CDR3 loop spans 14 amino acids. The DNA of the CDR3 is TGTGCCTGGAGGGCAAAGACCGGGAATAAAGAGCAGTTCTTC. Amino acids: CAWRAKTGNKEQFF.

The gene calls are TRBV30 and TRBJ2-2; D perhaps matches TRBD2 (6 bases). CDR1 is GTSNPN and CDR2 is SVGIG in the germline V gene (reference sequence). This CDR3 comprises 14 residues. V was shortened by 3 bases and J by 1 base, with 9 bases between the two germline ends. In DNA form, the CDR3 reads TGTGCCTGGAGCCTAGCGAGGAACACCGGGGAGCTGTTTTTT. This sequence encodes CAWSLARNTGELFF.

This clone came up a few times. The chain is built from TRBV6-6 and TRBJ2-1; D possibly corresponds to TRBD2 (6 bases). The length of the CDR3 is 15 residues. Trimming took off 9 bases at V and 6 bases at J, with 21 bases between the two ends. Germline lookup yields CDR1 MNHNY and CDR2 SVGAGI (reference sequence). CDR3 coding DNA: TGTGCCAGTAGGGACCGACTAGGGCAGATCAATGAGCAGTTCTTC. Its protein is CASRDRLGQINEQFF.

This chain connects TRBV5-1 to TRBJ1-5; D is possibly TRBD1 (6 bases). Trimming removed 7 bases from V and 1 base from J, with 12 bases in between. This CDR3 spans 14 amino acids. Germline-derived CDR1 and CDR2 are SGHRS and YFSETQ. The CDR3 DNA reads TGCGCCAGCCCGTGGACAGACAGCAATCAGCCCCAGCATTTT. This sequence encodes CASPWTDSNQPQHF. The variable domain in full, with the rest retrieved from reference TRBV5-1 and TRBJ1-5, is KAGVTQTPRYLIKTRGQQVTLSCSPISGHRSVSWYQQTPGQGLQFLFEYFSETQRNKGNFPGRFSGRQFSNSRSEMNVSTLELGDSALYLCASPWTDSNQPQHFGDGTRLSIL.

The gene calls are TRBV4-1 and TRBJ2-7, with 8 bases matching TRBD2. CDR1 and CDR2 from the germline V gene are MGHRA and YSYEKL. Trimming cost V 1 base and J 2 bases; bases outside gene matches: 4. The length of the CDR3 is 15 residues. CDR3 nucleotide sequence: TGCGCCAGCAGCCAAGGACTAGCGAACGCCTACGAGCAGTACTTC. Amino acid sequence: CASSQGLANAYEQYF.

This clone was recorded a few times. V usage is TRBV18 and J usage is TRBJ1-2; D is possibly TRBD1 (6 bases). This CDR3 contains 16 residues. The germline V gene has CDR1 KGHSH and CDR2 LQKENI. Trimming removed 3 bases from V and 4 bases from J, with 18 bases in between. The CDR3, as DNA: TGTGCCAGCTCACCTACAGACCGGGGGGGCTTCTATGGCTACACCTTC. It is translated as CASSPTDRGGFYGYTF.

This clone was observed once. The chain carries TRBV6-5 and TRBJ2-7, with 7 nucleotides matching TRBD1. The ends lost 5 bases at V and 3 bases at J; junction bases unmatched: 4. Looked up from germline, CDR1 is MNHEY and CDR2 is SVGAGI. There are 13 residues in the CDR3. The CDR3 here is CASSDRAGYEQYF. In nucleotides, the CDR3 is TGTGCCAGCAGTGACAGGGCTGGCTACGAGCAGTACTTC.

This clone was seen only a few times. This sequence joins TRBV7-6 and TRBJ2-2, with D possibly called TRBD1 or TRBD2 (5 bases each). The V end lost 5 bases, the J end lost 0 bases, and 10 bases lay between the germline ends. The CDR3 loop spans 15 amino acids. The germline CDR1 and CDR2 sequences are SGHVS and FNYEAQ. The CDR3, as DNA: TGTGCCAGCAGCCCGGGACGGTCGAACACCGGGGAGCTGTTTTTT. It translates to CASSPGRSNTGELFF.

V gene TRBV5-8 combines with J gene TRBJ2-1, with 14 bases fitting TRBD2. Germline-derived CDR1 and CDR2 are SGHTS and YDEGEE. V was clipped by 2 bases and J by 6 bases; unmatched bases: 4. There are 16 residues in the CDR3. The CDR3, as DNA: TGTGCCAGCAGCTTTAGGGGACTAGCGGGAGTCAATGAGCAGTTCTTC. Protein sequence: CASSFRGLAGVNEQFF.

This chain uses TRBV6-1 with TRBJ2-7; no clear D. Germline V gene sequence: CDR1 MNHNS, CDR2 SASEGT. Trimming pared 6 bases from V and 3 bases from J, leaving 12 bases between. The CDR3 runs to 13 residues. CDR3 nucleotides: TGTGCCAGCAGACCCGGATCCCTCTACGAGCAGTACTTC. This translates into CASRPGSLYEQYF.

The chain is built from TRBV7-9 and TRBJ2-7; 9 bases are a match to TRBD2. Germline trimming cut 3 bases from V and 4 bases from J; bases unmatched to any gene: 7. The CDR3 extends over 15 amino acids. CDR1 is SEHNR, CDR2 FQNEAQ, per germline (reference sequence). This CDR3 reads CASSFRAGGQYEQYF. The CDR3 DNA follows: TGTGCCAGCAGCTTCCGAGCGGGAGGCCAATACGAGCAGTACTTC. The full variable domain, with the rest looked up from reference TRBV7-9 and TRBJ2-7, is DTGVSQNPRHKITKRGQNVTFRCDPISEHNRLYWYRQTLGQGPEFLTYFQNEAQLEKSRLLSDRFSAERPKGSFSTLEIQRTEQGDSAMYLCASSFRAGGQYEQYFGPGTRLTVT.

The CDR3 loop is CASSFDSAGQGLYEQYF. In DNA, the CDR3 is TGCGCCAGCAGCTTTGATTCTGCGGGACAGGGGTTATACGAGCAGTACTTC. V is TRBV5-1 and J is TRBJ2-7, with 10 positions matching TRBD1. Germline CDR1 reads SGHRS; CDR2 reads YFSETQ. The CDR3 sequence is 17 residues long. V trimming: 2 bases; J trimming: 4 bases; junction bases outside the gene matches: 12. The full variable domain, in which reference TRBV5-1 and TRBJ2-7 provide the parts outside the CDR3, is KAGVTQTPRYLIKTRGQQVTLSCSPISGHRSVSWYQQTPGQGLQFLFEYFSETQRNKGNFPGRFSGRQFSNSRSEMNVSTLELGDSALYLCASSFDSAGQGLYEQYFGPGTRLTVT.

The chain uses TRBV7-8 and TRBJ2-3; D unclear. Trimming took 5 bases from V and 2 from J, leaving 5 bases between them. Germline V CDR1 and CDR2: SGHVS, FQNEAQ. There are 12 residues in the CDR3. Here the CDR3 DNA reads TGTGCCAGCAGCGCTAACACAGATACGCAGTATTTT. It is translated as CASSANTDTQYF.

This chain links TRBV28 with TRBJ2-4, with D perhaps TRBD2 (7 bases). V was shortened by 6 bases and J by 7 bases, with 19 bases between the two germline ends. Germline V gene data show CDR1 as MDHEN and CDR2 as SYDVKM. The CDR3 loop spans 15 amino acids. The CDR3 here is CASRAGKQGGNIQYF. CDR3 in DNA: TGTGCCAGCAGGGCGGGGAAACAGGGAGGGAACATTCAGTACTTC.

The chain employs TRBV7-9 and TRBJ1-5, with D possibly matching TRBD1 (5 bases). V lost 1 base and J lost 0, with 7 bases in between. The CDR3 spans 15 residues. Germline lookup yields CDR1 SEHNR and CDR2 FQNEAQ (reference sequence). The CDR3 sequence is CASSLGGSSNQPQHF. CDR3 DNA sequence: TGTGCCAGCAGCTTAGGGGGGAGTAGCAATCAGCCCCAGCATTTT.

The J gene is TRBJ2-7, the V gene TRBV6-6, with D possibly called TRBD1 or TRBD2 (7 bases each). The CDR3 runs to 14 residues. Between the trimmed V and J ends, which lost 5 bases and 2 bases, there was a span of 13 bases. Per germline, CDR1 MNHNY and CDR2 SVGAGI (reference sequence). CDR3 residues: CASSQTGRAYEQYF. Written as DNA, the CDR3 is TGTGCCAGCAGTCAGACAGGGAGGGCCTACGAGCAGTACTTC.

The chain joins TRBV19 to TRBJ2-5; D might be TRBD2 (5 bases). Trimming pared 9 bases from V and 5 bases from J, leaving 10 bases between. CDR1 is LNHDA and CDR2 is SQIVND in the germline V gene (reference sequence). The CDR3 is made up of 11 amino acids. The CDR3 nucleotides read TGTGCCAGGGCGGACTTTGAGACCCAGTACTTC. It specifies CARADFETQYF.

Concerning this clone itself: An end of the junction does not agree with germline; a read error may underlie this. The V call is TRBV6-4, the J call TRBJ1-2, with 7 bases lining up with TRBD1. CDR1 is MRHNA, CDR2 SNTAGT, per germline. CDR3 length: 11 amino acids. The DNA of the CDR3 is TGTGCCAGCACTGACAGGGCCCTCTACACCTTC. Amino acid sequence: CASTDRALYTF.

The V call is TRBV29-1, the J call TRBJ1-4; D remains ambiguous. From germline, CDR1 is SQVTM and CDR2 ANQGSEA. V was cut by 7 bases and J by 8 bases, with 11 bases left in between. This CDR3 contains 11 residues. The CDR3 protein is CSGNLQEKLFF. DNA for the CDR3: TGCAGCGGGAACTTACAGGAAAAACTGTTTTTT.